The rows below give T cell receptor beta chains drawn from one sample of a study of blood T cell repertoires in COVID-19. Assay used: immunoSEQ multiplex PCR; TCRdb lists only in-frame clones, some missing. The data show over 70,000 clones, 82% seen once. The sequenced sample was peripheral blood. The receptors were gathered from a man aged 55 to 69 with acute or convalescent COVID-19. The CDR3 runs from the conserved cysteine through the conserved F or W. Fields, in order: clone size, V gene, D gene, J gene, CDR3 protein, CDR3 DNA. A D gene is named only where the DNA matches it firmly. Clone sizes are given selectively: once, few, many, or a class where the clone is expanded.

few,TRBV19,TRBD1,TRBJ1-5,CASQDRGRILAQHF,TGTGCCAGCCAGGACAGGGGGCGGATTCTGGCCCAGCATTTT
-,TRBV7-2,TRBD1,TRBJ2-7,CASSLDFGNRGRYEQYF,TGTGCCAGCAGCTTAGACTTCGGGAACAGGGGAAGGTACGAGCAGTACTTC
-,TRBV7-3,TRBD1,TRBJ2-3,CASSEQGQGTDTQYF,TGTGCCAGCTCCGAACAGGGACAGGGGACAGATACGCAGTATTTT
-,TRBV5-1,-,TRBJ1-6,CASSLGQTNSPLHF,TGCGCCAGCAGCTTGGGACAAACAAATTCACCCCTCCACTTT
-,TRBV7-9,TRBD1,TRBJ1-2,CASSPKDRGPGYTF,TGTGCCAGCAGCCCTAAGGACAGGGGGCCCGGCTACACCTTC
-,TRBV10-2,-,TRBJ1-6,CASSERGWAGDSPLHF,TGCGCCAGCAGTGAGAGGGGGTGGGCCGGGGATTCACCCCTCCACTTT
-,TRBV7-9,TRBD2,TRBJ2-7,CASSRYPSGRATVHEQYF,TGTGCCAGCAGCAGGTACCCTAGCGGGAGGGCCACAGTTCACGAGCAGTACTTC
-,TRBV10-3,TRBD1,TRBJ2-3,CAISERDSPDTQYF,TGTGCCATCAGTGAGAGGGACAGCCCGGATACGCAGTATTTT
-,TRBV6-5,-,TRBJ2-4,CASALTDKNIQYF,TGTGCCAGCGCCTTGACAGACAAAAACATTCAGTACTTC
once,TRBV7-8,TRBD1,TRBJ1-6,CASSFRDSYNSPLHF,TGTGCCAGCAGCTTCCGGGACAGCTATAATTCACCCCTCCACTTT
-,TRBV6-5,TRBD1,TRBJ1-2,CASSYSDRVGYTF,TGTGCCAGCAGTTACTCCGACAGGGTTGGCTACACCTTC
-,TRBV5-6,-,TRBJ2-7,CASSFGPIPPSYEQYF,TGTGCCAGCAGCTTTGGGCCCATACCCCCCTCCTACGAGCAGTACTTC
-,TRBV20-1,TRBD1,TRBJ2-7,CSASGFRDRPYEQYF,TGCAGTGCTAGTGGATTTCGGGACAGACCCTACGAGCAGTACTTC
-,TRBV6-2/TRBV6-3,-,TRBJ1-5,CASSTPDRPSFSNQPQHF,TGTGCCAGCAGCACACCCGACAGGCCCTCCTTTAGCAATCAGCCCCAGCATTTT
-,TRBV5-1,-,TRBJ2-7,CASSFSAGAEYEQYF,TGCGCCAGCAGCTTCTCGGCAGGGGCAGAGTACGAGCAGTACTTC
few,TRBV19,-,TRBJ2-6,CASRIDRHPNVLTF,TGTGCCAGTCGAATCGACAGGCACCCCAACGTCCTGACTTTC
-,TRBV5-1,TRBD2,TRBJ2-4,CASSRRGLAGENIQYF,TGCGCCAGCAGCCGGAGGGGACTAGCTGGAGAAAACATTCAGTACTTC
-,TRBV2,-,TRBJ1-2,CASPPESHVRTF,TGTGCCAGCCCCCCTGAGTCCCATGTACGAACCTTC
once,TRBV7-9,TRBD2,TRBJ2-2,CASSAGLAGGPNGELFF,TGTGCCAGCAGCGCGGGACTAGCGGGAGGGCCGAACGGGGAGCTGTTTTTT
-,TRBV13,-,TRBJ1-6,CASSLGASPLHF,TGTGCCAGCAGCTTAGGGGCTTCACCCCTCCACTTT
few,TRBV7-8,TRBD1,TRBJ2-3,CASSRLGGTGRTDTQYF,TGTGCCAGCAGCCGCCTCGGCGGGACAGGCCGCACAGATACGCAGTATTTT
few,TRBV19,-,TRBJ2-7,CASSPFIGGAYEQYF,TGTGCCAGTAGTCCTTTTATTGGTGGGGCATACGAGCAGTACTTC
few,TRBV11-3,-,TRBJ2-5,CASSRDTQETQYF,TGTGCCAGCAGCCGGGACACGCAAGAGACCCAGTACTTC
-,TRBV27,TRBD2,TRBJ2-2,CASRTQLAGGGELFF,TGTGCCAGCAGGACCCAGCTAGCGGGAGGCGGGGAGCTGTTTTTT
few,TRBV5-6,-,TRBJ1-5,CASSLRGGQNQPQHF,TGTGCCAGCAGCTTGCGGGGTGGGCAAAATCAGCCCCAGCATTTT
once,TRBV7-2,-,TRBJ1-6,CASSLGRSRYSPLHF,TGTGCCAGCAGCTTGGGCAGGTCTCGTTATTCACCCCTCCACTTT
once,TRBV7-2,TRBD1,TRBJ2-1,CASSFDRANEQFF,TGTGCCAGCAGTTTTGACAGGGCCAATGAGCAGTTCTTC
-,TRBV4-3,-,TRBJ1-1,CASSQEDEGITEAFF,TGCGCCAGCAGCCAAGAAGACGAGGGAATCACTGAAGCTTTCTTT
-,TRBV7-2,-,TRBJ1-5,CASSLMGRGSGNQPQHF,TGTGCCAGCAGCTTGATGGGCAGGGGCTCAGGCAATCAGCCCCAGCATTTT
-,TRBV18,TRBD1,TRBJ2-7,CASSPDRLYEQYF,TGTGCCAGCTCGCCGGACAGGCTCTACGAGCAGTACTTC
-,TRBV4-1,TRBD2,TRBJ2-1,CASSHLLLLAGDNEQFF,TGCGCCAGCAGCCACCTTCTCTTACTAGCGGGAGACAATGAGCAGTTCTTC
few,TRBV19,-,TRBJ2-3,CASSIDAGALDTQYF,TGTGCCAGTAGTATAGATGCGGGGGCCCTGGATACGCAGTATTTT
-,TRBV6-6,-,TRBJ2-2,CASSYQGPNTGELFF,TGTGCCAGCAGTTACCAGGGGCCAAACACCGGGGAGCTGTTTTTT
-,TRBV6-5,-,TRBJ1-6,CASSFGQVNNSPLHF,TGTGCCAGCTCGTTCGGCCAGGTCAATAATTCACCCCTCCACTTT
-,TRBV11-2,TRBD1,TRBJ1-5,CASRRGGQGSNQPQHF,TGTGCCAGCAGAAGAGGGGGCCAGGGAAGCAATCAGCCCCAGCATTTT
-,TRBV19,-,TRBJ2-2,CASSIGQEAGELFF,TGTGCCAGTAGTATAGGACAGGAGGCCGGGGAGCTGTTTTTT
-,TRBV9,TRBD2,TRBJ2-1,CASSTGTSGFAEQFF,TGTGCCAGCAGTACTGGGACTAGCGGTTTTGCCGAGCAGTTCTTC
-,TRBV6-5,-,TRBJ1-1,CASSYSWRLNTEAFF,TGTGCCAGCAGTTACTCCTGGAGGCTGAACACTGAAGCTTTCTTT
-,TRBV9,-,TRBJ1-2,CASSVEVGDGYGYTF,TGTGCCAGCAGCGTAGAGGTGGGAGACGGCTATGGCTACACCTTC
-,TRBV5-8,TRBD1,TRBJ1-6,CASSFATGDNSPLHF,TGTGCCAGCAGCTTTGCGACAGGGGATAATTCACCCCTCCACTTT
few,TRBV6-2/TRBV6-3,TRBD1,TRBJ1-1,CASSPLDRDRPEAFF,TGTGCCAGCAGCCCTCTGGACAGGGATCGCCCTGAAGCTTTCTTT
few,TRBV4-2,-,TRBJ2-1,CASSQGWTSGYNEQFF,TGTGCCAGCAGCCAAGGGTGGACATCCGGCTACAATGAGCAGTTCTTC
-,TRBV10-3,TRBD2,TRBJ2-5,CAISRRLAGDQETQYF,TGTGCCATCAGCCGGAGACTAGCGGGGGATCAAGAGACCCAGTACTTC
-,TRBV12-3/TRBV12-4,TRBD1,TRBJ1-6,CASSRRGNSPLHF,TGTGCCAGCAGTCGCAGGGGGAATTCACCCCTCCACTTT
-,TRBV7-2,TRBD2,TRBJ2-7,CASSSQRGGLLEQYF,TGTGCCAGCAGCTCCCAAAGGGGAGGGCTCTTAGAGCAGTACTTC
-,TRBV6-6,TRBD2,TRBJ2-3,CASTQLAGAGRDTQYF,TGTGCCAGCACCCAACTAGCGGGGGCCGGGAGAGATACGCAGTATTTT
few,TRBV28,-,TRBJ2-7,CASSRGGVTYEQYF,TGTGCCAGCAGTCGGGGAGGTGTCACCTACGAGCAGTACTTC
-,TRBV7-2,-,TRBJ2-7,CASSTSGTTYEQYF,TGTGCCAGCAGCACCAGCGGGACAACCTACGAGCAGTACTTC
-,TRBV6-2/TRBV6-3,-,TRBJ2-3,CASSSRDTDTQYF,TGTGCCAGCAGTTCCAGGGACACAGATACGCAGTATTTT
-,TRBV6-5,-,TRBJ1-1,CASSYSRVAEAFF,TGTGCCAGCAGTTACTCGCGGGTGGCTGAAGCTTTCTTT
-,TRBV3-1/TRBV3-2,TRBD1,TRBJ1-2,CASSQDRGGQGALGYTF,TGTGCCAGCAGCCAAGATCGGGGGGGACAGGGGGCGCTTGGCTACACCTTC
few,TRBV5-1,-,TRBJ2-7,CASRPSLDSIYEQYF,TGCGCCAGCAGACCAAGTCTCGACAGCATCTACGAGCAGTACTTC
once,TRBV10-3,-,TRBJ1-6,CAISGTNNSPLHF,TGTGCCATCAGTGGGACAAATAATTCACCCCTCCACTTT
-,TRBV18,TRBD2,TRBJ2-1,CASSPGTSGVNEQFF,TGTGCCAGCTCACCCGGGACTAGCGGGGTCAATGAGCAGTTCTTC
-,TRBV9,-,TRBJ2-5,CASSVASGQETQYF,TGTGCCAGCAGCGTCGCCAGCGGACAAGAGACCCAGTACTTC
-,TRBV5-6,-,TRBJ2-7,CASSLISGGDEQYF,TGTGCCAGCAGCTTGATTAGCGGTGGGGACGAGCAGTACTTC
once,TRBV5-6,-,TRBJ2-2,CASSRGTGELFF,TGTGCCAGCAGCCGGGGGACCGGGGAGCTGTTTTTT
-,TRBV29-1,TRBD2,TRBJ2-1,CSGGPGLAELYNEQFF,TGCAGCGGGGGCCCCGGACTAGCGGAACTCTACAATGAGCAGTTCTTC
-,TRBV6-5,-,TRBJ1-3,CASSYSYSLSGNTIYF,TGTGCCAGCAGTTACTCCTATTCACTCTCTGGAAACACCATATATTTT
-,TRBV24-1,TRBD2,TRBJ2-7,CATSDPGTSGTEQYF,TGTGCCACCAGTGATCCCGGGACTAGCGGAACCGAGCAGTACTTC